What follows describes a single TCR beta chain. Its antigen is as yet unknown. This sample is drawn from a study of cytomegalovirus exposure and HLA in healthy donors. Broader study findings: Associated with HLA alleles at 0.05 false discovery rate in a later analysis were 17,000 or so TCR beta sequences. A few V segments could not be told apart, such as TRBV6-2 and TRBV6-3, and were left out. Presence/absence analyses treated sequencing depth as roughly uniform across donors.

Though probably carrying unrecorded immune exposures, donors were nominally healthy at sampling. The PCR ran on 60 Vbeta and 13 Jbeta primers. Clones were read by immunoSEQ multiplex PCR, and TCRdb kept only the in-frame ones, dropping some. The repertoire includes 200,000 to 250,000 clones, 78% of them detected once, and about 0.47% sits in the top ten. The CDR3 runs to 14 residues. Per germline, CDR1 ENHRY and CDR2 SYGVKD. Trimming removed 4 bases from V and 5 bases from J; junction bases left unmatched: 6. The sample comprised PBMCs. The chain recombines TRBV10-3 with TRBJ2-5; 8 nucleotides line up with TRBD2. The source of this sequence is a boy between 10 and 17 years old in good health and CMV-seronegative. The CDR3 sequence is CAISAGGADETQYF. The CDR3 DNA reads as TGTGCCATCAGTGCCGGGGGGGCCGACGAGACCCAGTACTTC.